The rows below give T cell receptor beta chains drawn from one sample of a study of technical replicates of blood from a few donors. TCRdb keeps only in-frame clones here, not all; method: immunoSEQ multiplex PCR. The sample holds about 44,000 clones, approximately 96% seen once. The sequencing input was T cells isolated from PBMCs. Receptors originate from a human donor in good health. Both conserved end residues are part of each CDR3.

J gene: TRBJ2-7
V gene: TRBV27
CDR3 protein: CASSNYQEQYF

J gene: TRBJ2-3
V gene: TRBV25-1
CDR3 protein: CASSLREVSTDTQYF

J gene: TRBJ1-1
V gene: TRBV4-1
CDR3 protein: CASSQVGGATEAFF

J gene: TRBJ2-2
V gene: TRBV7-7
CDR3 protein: CASSVRQGNTGELFF

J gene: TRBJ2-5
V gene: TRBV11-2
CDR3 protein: CASSLTGLRETQYF

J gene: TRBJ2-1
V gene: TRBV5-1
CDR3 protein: CASYSQLYNEQFF

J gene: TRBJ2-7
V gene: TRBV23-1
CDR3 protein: CASSRAIIGTGTYEQYF

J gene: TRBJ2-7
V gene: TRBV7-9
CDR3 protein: CASSSTGTLPYEQYF

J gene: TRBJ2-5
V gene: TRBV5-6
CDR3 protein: CASSRQGMETQYF

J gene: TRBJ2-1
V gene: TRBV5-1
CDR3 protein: CASSPALAGGAAEQFF

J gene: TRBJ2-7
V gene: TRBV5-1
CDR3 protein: CASSLSGTNYEQYF

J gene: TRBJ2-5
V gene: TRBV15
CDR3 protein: CATSISGEETQYF

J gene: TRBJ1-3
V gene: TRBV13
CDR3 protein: CASSPIGSGNTIYF

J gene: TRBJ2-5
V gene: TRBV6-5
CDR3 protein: CASTSRQGQETQYF